Shown below are 15 T cell receptor beta chains from a single sample sequenced in a study of blood T cell repertoires in COVID-19. The method was immunoSEQ multiplex PCR; TCRdb's version includes in-frame clones alone and lacks a portion of them. The data contain some 170,000 clones, roughly 80% of them singletons. The sequenced sample was peripheral blood. The receptors derive from a woman older than 75 with acute or convalescent COVID-19.

This clone appeared a single time. The rearrangement joins TRBV2 to TRBJ2-1, with 7 nucleotides matching TRBD2. The CDR3 is 13 amino acids. Per germline, CDR1 SNHLY and CDR2 FYNNEI. The V and J ends lost 6 bases and 2 bases, in that order; junction bases with no gene match: 1. The CDR3 is CASRAGAYNEQFF. Here the CDR3 DNA reads TGTGCCAGCAGGGCGGGAGCCTACAATGAGCAGTTCTTC.

The sample holds one count of this clone. CDR3 amino acids: CSVVEGAGYNEQFF. DNA of the CDR3: TGCAGCGTTGTGGAGGGGGCGGGATACAATGAGCAGTTCTTC. The rearrangement joins TRBV29-1 to TRBJ2-1, with D maybe TRBD1 (7 bases). Germline-derived CDR1 and CDR2 are SQVTM and ANQGSEA. V lost 4 bases, J lost 4 bases, and 14 bases lay in between. This CDR3 comprises 14 residues.

The J gene is TRBJ2-3, the V gene TRBV7-9; a possible D gene is TRBD2 (5 bases). Germline CDR1 and CDR2: SEHNR and FQNEAQ (reference sequence). This CDR3 has 14 amino acids. Trimming removed 6 bases at V and 4 bases at J, with 14 bases between. The CDR3 DNA reads as TGTGCCAGCAGTCCCTTGGGGAGAGCAGATACGCAGTATTTT. Translating gives CASSPLGRADTQYF.

This clone has just a few counts. The V gene is TRBV15, the J gene TRBJ1-2; TRBD1 matches at 8 bases. The CDR3 spans 13 residues. The junction had 7 bases not matched to a gene; V was cut back by 9 bases and J by 4 bases. Germline CDR1 and CDR2: LNHNV and YYDKDF (reference sequence). CDR3 sequence (DNA): TGTGCCACAATGAATGGGACAGGCTATGGCTACACCTTC. As protein: CATMNGTGYGYTF.

The chain links TRBV19 to TRBJ1-2; D perhaps matches TRBD1 (6 bases). V gave up 9 bases and J gave up 9 bases, with 14 bases separating them. This CDR3 has 11 amino acids. Looked up from germline, CDR1 is LNHDA and CDR2 is SQIVND (reference sequence). CDR3 sequence: CASRDTGRYTF. CDR3 DNA: TGTGCCAGCCGGGACACTGGGCGCTACACCTTC.

V and J are TRBV2 and TRBJ2-1; 11 nucleotides align to TRBD1. V lost 4 bases and J lost 5; bases outside the gene matches: 7. Germline values: CDR1 SNHLY, CDR2 FYNNEI. There are 16 residues in the CDR3. CDR3 residues: CASSARTGGGNNEQFF. For the CDR3, the DNA is TGTGCCAGCAGTGCCCGGACAGGGGGCGGGAACAATGAGCAGTTCTTC. The variable domain in full, with the rest retrieved from reference TRBV2 and TRBJ2-1, is EPEVTQTPSHQVTQMGQEVILRCVPISNHLYFYWYRQILGQKVEFLVSFYNNEISEKSEIFDDQFSVERPDGSNFTLKIRSTKLEDSAMYFCASSARTGGGNNEQFFGPGTRLTVL.

The chain links TRBV7-2 to TRBJ2-7; 12 bases match TRBD2. CDR1 and CDR2 from the germline V gene are SGHTA and FQGNSA. CDR3 length: 15 residues. Losses at the gene ends were 7 bases for V and 0 bases for J; bases not matched to a gene: 4. The CDR3 region is CASMTSGGNSYEQYF. In nucleotides, the CDR3 is TGTGCCAGCATGACTAGCGGGGGAAACTCCTACGAGCAGTACTTC. The full variable domain, its missing parts supplied by reference TRBV7-2 and TRBJ2-7, is GAGVSQSPSNKVTEKGKDVELRCDPISGHTALYWYRQSLGQGLEFLIYFQGNSAPDKSGLPSDRFSAERTGGSVSTLTIQRTQQEDSAVYLCASMTSGGNSYEQYFGPGTRLTVT.

The genes are TRBV6-1 and TRBJ1-1, with 9 bases aligning to TRBD1. The CDR3 consists of 17 residues. Losses at the gene ends were 2 bases for V and 10 bases for J; bases not matched to a gene: 17. Germline-derived CDR1 and CDR2 are MNHNS and SASEGT. The CDR3 reads CASSEWWDRDHKRGAFF. The CDR3, as DNA: TGTGCCAGCAGTGAATGGTGGGACAGGGACCATAAGCGAGGAGCTTTCTTT.

The chain links TRBV27 to TRBJ1-6; D ambiguous. V shed 1 base and J shed 3 bases, with 4 bases lying between them. In germline, CDR1 is MNHEY, CDR2 SMNVEV (reference sequence). This CDR3 is 14 amino acids long. CDR3 nucleotide sequence: TGTGCCAGCAGTTTATACAGCTATAATTCACCCCTCCACTTT. It encodes CASSLYSYNSPLHF.

V gene TRBV15 combines with J gene TRBJ2-7, with 11 bases aligning to TRBD1. Germline CDR1 and CDR2: LNHNV and YYDKDF (reference sequence). With V trimmed by 1 base and J by 3 bases, 11 bases remained unmatched. This CDR3 is built from 18 residues. CDR3 sequence reads: CATSRGSSAGQGGYEQYF. Written as DNA, the CDR3 is TGTGCCACCAGCAGAGGGTCCTCGGCGGGACAGGGGGGCTACGAGCAGTACTTC.

The chain is built from TRBV12-3 or TRBV12-4 and TRBJ1-6; TRBD1 might be the D (5 bases). The ends were cut back, 5 bases at V and 10 bases at J, with 12 bases in the middle. CDR3 size: 13 residues. The CDR3 spells CASSLMGGSPLHF. For the CDR3, the DNA is TGTGCCAGCAGTCTGATGGGGGGGTCACCCCTCCACTTT.

This chain connects TRBV4-3 to TRBJ2-1; perhaps TRBD2 as D (5 bases). Germline V gives CDR1 LGHNA, CDR2 YSLEER. The CDR3 is 14 amino acids. V lost 3 bases, J lost 7 bases, and 13 bases lay in between. The CDR3 sequence: CASSHESGENEQFF. The CDR3, as DNA: TGCGCCAGCAGCCATGAATCCGGGGAGAATGAGCAGTTCTTC.

This chain uses TRBV19 with TRBJ2-7, with 9 bases that match TRBD2. Trimming took 2 bases from V and 0 from J; bases not matched to a gene: 5. This CDR3 contains 16 residues. The germline V gene has CDR1 LNHDA and CDR2 SQIVND (reference sequence). This CDR3 is CASSIFGTSTSYEQYF. DNA of the CDR3: TGTGCCAGTAGTATATTTGGGACTAGCACCTCCTACGAGCAGTACTTC.

The V and J genes are TRBV19 and TRBJ2-3; the match to TRBD2 covers 9 bases. V lost 9 bases, J lost 3 bases, and 16 bases stayed unmatched. There are 17 residues in the CDR3. CDR1 LNHDA and CDR2 SQIVND come from the germline V gene (reference sequence). The CDR3 DNA follows: TGTGCCAGCCACCGGGAAGCGGGGGGCCCTAGGACAGATACGCAGTATTTT. Amino acid sequence: CASHREAGGPRTDTQYF. The variable domain in full, with the rest retrieved from reference TRBV19 and TRBJ2-3, is DGGITQSPKYLFRKEGQNVTLSCEQNLNHDAMYWYRQDPGQGLRLIYYSQIVNDFQKGDIAEGYSVSREKKESFPLTVTSAQKNPTAFYLCASHREAGGPRTDTQYFGPGTRLTVL.

This chain uses TRBV7-2 with TRBJ2-1, with TRBD2 identical over 12 bases. This CDR3 has 15 residues. The germline gives CDR1 SGHTA, CDR2 FQGNSA. The junction had 5 bases not matched to a gene; V was cut back by 6 bases and J by 5 bases. The CDR3 region is CASSWTSGVNNEQFF. The CDR3 coding sequence is TGTGCCAGCAGTTGGACTAGCGGGGTCAACAATGAGCAGTTCTTC.